This TCR beta chain was documented in a study of CD8+CD57+ T cells in acquired aplastic anemia. Across the whole study: CD4+ and CD8+ cells, once sorted, gave DNA averaging about 3 ug.

Both TCR beta VDJ combination and CDR3 sequence profiling were carried out. Genomic DNA was the template for this profiling. In TCRdb, the reads were re-called with MiXCR into one record per CDR3 protein. The sample lists about 190,000 distinct CDR3 sequences, roughly half seen once, with 16% in the top ten. Points from the study as a whole: Patients had roughly 30 CD8+ CDR3 sequences in common with controls (the shared set).

Germline lookup yields CDR1 MDHEN and CDR2 SYDVKM. The CDR3 has 15 residues. The ends were cut back, 2 bases at V and 1 base at J, with 11 bases in the middle. This clonotype came up many times. Its antigen is unidentified. The origin of this receptor is a human donor in good health, serving as a control. Sequencing was done on a sample of sorted CD4+, CD8+, or CD8+CD57+ T cells (not recorded which) from PBMCs. The rearrangement links TRBV28 to TRBJ1-2, with D possibly TRBD1 on 6 matching bases. CDR3 nucleotides: TGTGCCAGCAGTTTAGGACAGCACTTTAACTATGGCTACACCTTC. It encodes CASSLGQHFNYGYTF.